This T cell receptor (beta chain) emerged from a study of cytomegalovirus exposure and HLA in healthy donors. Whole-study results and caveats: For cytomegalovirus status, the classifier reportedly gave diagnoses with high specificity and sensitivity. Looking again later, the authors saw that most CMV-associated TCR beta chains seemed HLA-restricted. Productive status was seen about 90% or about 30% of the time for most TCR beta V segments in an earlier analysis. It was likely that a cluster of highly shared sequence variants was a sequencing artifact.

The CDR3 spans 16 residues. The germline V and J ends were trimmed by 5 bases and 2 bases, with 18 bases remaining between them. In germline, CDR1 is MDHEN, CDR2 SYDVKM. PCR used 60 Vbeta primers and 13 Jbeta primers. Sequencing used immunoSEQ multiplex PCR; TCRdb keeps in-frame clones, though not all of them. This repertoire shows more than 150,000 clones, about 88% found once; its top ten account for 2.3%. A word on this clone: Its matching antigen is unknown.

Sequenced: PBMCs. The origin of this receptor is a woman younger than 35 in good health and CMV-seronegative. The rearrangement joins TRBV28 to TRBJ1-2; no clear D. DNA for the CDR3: TGTGCCAGCAGTCTCTTCTTGTCAGGTCTGAACTATGGCTACACCTTC. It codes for CASSLFLSGLNYGYTF.